Detailed here is one TCR beta chain. Antigen unknown. This specimen belongs to a study of cytomegalovirus exposure and HLA in healthy donors. Study-wide results and limits: Later analysis demonstrated an association between a missense DCLRE1C variant and TCR beta V- and J-gene trimming.

V gave up 2 bases and J gave up 0 bases, with 7 bases separating them. The CDR3 totals 15 residues. Germline lookup yields CDR1 LNHNV and CDR2 YYDKDF (reference sequence). The study ran its PCR with 60 Vbeta and 13 Jbeta primers. Data came from immunoSEQ multiplex PCR; TCRdb stores just in-frame clones and leaves some out. The data contain under 200,000 clones, 79% of them singletons. This chain links TRBV15 with TRBJ1-4; D unresolved. The source of this sequence is a woman in her 40s in good health and CMV-seronegative. Specimen: PBMCs. CDR3 sequence (DNA): TGTGCCACCAGCAGAACAATTGCAACTAATGAAAAACTGTTTTTT. Its translation is CATSRTIATNEKLFF. Full variable domain (remainder filled in from reference TRBV15 and TRBJ1-4): DAMVIQNPRYQVTQFGKPVTLSCSQTLNHNVMYWYQQKSSQAPKLLFHYYDKDFNNEADTPDNFQSRRPNTSFCFLDIRSPGLGDTAMYLCATSRTIATNEKLFFGSGTQLSVL.